The sequence of this T cell receptor beta chain was determined in a study of tumor-infiltrating lymphocytes in primary liver carcinoma. On the study more broadly: Subjects consisted of male and female patients aged 30 to 69 years.

Reverse transcription of around 500 ng total RNA with a constant-region primer produced TCR beta cDNA. Libraries of TCR beta came from three nested multiplex PCR rounds with slightly modified ARM-PCR. With TRBV1-TRBV30 forward primers and a C-beta reverse primer, the first two PCR rounds were run for roughly 10 cycles each. Via MiXCR, TCRdb re-called the multiplex PCR reads, giving one row per CDR3 protein. The profile shows 100,000 to 150,000 distinct CDR3 sequences, 64% of them singletons. The CDR3 is 19 amino acids. Trimming stripped 4 bases from V and 1 base from J, with 23 bases between. Germline V CDR1 and CDR2: LGHNA, YNFKEQ. Bulk tissue was left unsorted, and RNA and DNA were co-extracted from 20-30 mg of it. As regards this clonotype: Antigen specificity is unknown.

Study-level findings and limits: Against blood, tumors held a significantly higher top-250-clone fraction (p = 0.039).

The receptor comes from a woman aged 60-70 years with primary liver carcinoma and hepatitis B virus infection. The source material was liver tumor tissue from sampling region 3. The subset denotes: tumor region T3, left-lateral pole. The V and J genes are TRBV4-2 and TRBJ2-1; weak D call: TRBD2 (6 bases). CDR3 sequence reads: CASSLDLISAGMSYNEQFF. CDR3 DNA sequence: TGTGCCAGCAGCCTAGATCTAATCTCGGCGGGAATGTCCTACAATGAGCAGTTCTTC.